The rows below give T cell receptor beta chains drawn from one sample of a study of T-cell reconstitution after alpha-beta-depleted transplantation in children. TCRdb ran MiXCR on the PCR reads and lists one entry per CDR3 protein. The sample holds about 270,000 distinct CDR3 sequences; roughly 9.5% are singletons and the top ten take 10%. The sample here was PBMCs from the stem cell graft donor, taken from the stem cell graft. These receptors all stem from a human donor who donated a stem cell graft to a child with SCID. Each CDR3 is given with its conserved first and last residue. The order of the fields is V gene, CDR3 length, CDR3 protein.

TRBV6-5	15	CASSYSQVDSEKLFF
TRBV10-3	15	CATRRTGRVTDTQYF
TRBV20-1	14	CSARDFRELETQYF
TRBV12-3/TRBV12-4	11	CASQGIYEQYF
TRBV20-1	12	CSARPQKETQYF
TRBV20-1	14	CSARGGGGTGELFF
TRBV7-9	13	CASSPMGVHEQYF
TRBV27	12	CASTDSSYEQYF
TRBV20-1	17	CSASPLPSRTSGYEQYF
TRBV20-1	15	CSASKIAARTDTQYF
TRBV25-1	13	CASSEGTATRAFF
TRBV6-5	16	CASSYQTSGSTDTQYF
TRBV6-1	15	CASSERPGGGYGYTF
TRBV12-3/TRBV12-4	11	CASGRRGEQYF
TRBV7-3	17	CASSPSLAGGPGDTQYF
TRBV29-1	12	CSVPGTGYEQYF
TRBV9	13	CASSVTGKETQYF
TRBV19	14	CASSSRDRGYEQYF
TRBV6-5	15	CASSYSGGGGNTIYF
TRBV5-1	14	CASSFGGPTYEQYF
TRBV4-1	15	CASSPTSGGVYEQYF
TRBV5-1	15	CASSTGDSSYNEQFF
TRBV7-8	16	CASSLEGTEIYNEQFF
TRBV3-1	15	CASSQEQGPYNEQFF
TRBV7-2	16	CASSHRLAGLPDTQYF
TRBV27	15	CASSPGTSGTETQYF
TRBV29-1	15	CSATASGSATDTQYF
TRBV29-1	12	CSGGQGNTEAFF
TRBV9	13	CASSVGGGETQYF